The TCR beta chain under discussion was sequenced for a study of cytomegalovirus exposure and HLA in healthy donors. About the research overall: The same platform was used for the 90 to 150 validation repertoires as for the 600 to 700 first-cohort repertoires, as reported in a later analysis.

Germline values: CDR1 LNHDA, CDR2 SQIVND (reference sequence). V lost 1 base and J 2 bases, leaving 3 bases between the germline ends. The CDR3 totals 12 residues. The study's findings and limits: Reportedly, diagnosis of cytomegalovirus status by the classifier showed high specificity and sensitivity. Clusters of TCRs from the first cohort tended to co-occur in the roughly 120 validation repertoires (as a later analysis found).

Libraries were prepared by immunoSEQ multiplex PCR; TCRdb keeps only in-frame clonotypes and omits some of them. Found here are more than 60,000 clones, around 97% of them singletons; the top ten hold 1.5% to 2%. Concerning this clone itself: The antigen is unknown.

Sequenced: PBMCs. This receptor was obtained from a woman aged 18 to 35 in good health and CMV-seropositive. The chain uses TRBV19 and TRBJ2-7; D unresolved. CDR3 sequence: CASSIGAYEQYF. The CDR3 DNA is TGTGCCAGTAGTATAGGAGCCTACGAGCAGTACTTC.